A single sample is the source of the 29 T cell receptor beta chains below, sequenced in a study of blood T cells in healthy people across ages. A second about 7 to 11 cycle PCR used barcoded and J-beta primers. TCRdb reprocessed the 5' RACE reads with MiXCR, giving one entry per CDR3 protein. Of about 780,000 distinct CDR3 sequences in the sample, about half are singletons; the top ten hold less than 20%. The sample consisted of blood. Source of these receptors: a man older than 75 in good health.

CDR3 sequence: CSAERGENTEAFF. The DNA of the CDR3 is TGCAGTGCCGAAAGGGGCGAGAACACTGAAGCTTTCTTT. The chain carries TRBV20-1 and TRBJ1-1; D may be TRBD1 (5 bases). CDR3 size: 13 residues. The germline V and J ends were trimmed by 6 bases and 1 base, with 12 bases remaining between them. Germline assignment: CDR1 DFQATT and CDR2 SNEGSKA (reference sequence).

The chain uses TRBV7-9 and TRBJ2-1, with TRBD2 matching over 12 bases. The germline V gene encodes CDR1 SEHNR and CDR2 FQNEAQ (reference sequence). The CDR3 has 16 amino acids. J was trimmed by 9 bases and V by 5 bases; bases with no gene match: 11. The CDR3 sequence is CASSPSTSGSYVEQFF. The CDR3 DNA reads as TGTGCCAGCAGCCCATCGACTAGCGGGAGCTATGTTGAGCAGTTCTTC. Based on the CDR3 plus reference TRBV7-9 and TRBJ2-1, the full variable domain is DTGVSQNPRHKITKRGQNVTFRCDPISEHNRLYWYRQTLGQGPEFLTYFQNEAQLEKSRLLSDRFSAERPKGSFSTLEIQRTEQGDSAMYLCASSPSTSGSYVEQFFGPGTRLTVL.

The chain is built from TRBV7-3 and TRBJ1-6; perhaps TRBD1 as D (5 bases). This CDR3 comprises 13 residues. Per germline, CDR1 SGHTA and CDR2 FQGTGA. V was trimmed by 4 bases and J by 7 bases, leaving 8 bases between them. Here the CDR3 DNA reads TGTGCCAGCAGCTCCGCAGGGAATTCACCCCTCCACTTT. Protein: CASSSAGNSPLHF.

V and J are TRBV9 and TRBJ2-1; 8 nucleotides agree with TRBD1. The germline V gene encodes CDR1 SGDLS and CDR2 YYNGEE. The CDR3 spans 14 residues. V dropped 4 bases and J dropped 8; count of bases not matched to a gene: 8. CDR3 in amino acids: CASSPLTGGDEQFF. CDR3 sequence (DNA): TGTGCCAGCAGCCCCCTTACAGGGGGTGATGAGCAGTTCTTC.

The chain combines TRBV12-3 or TRBV12-4 with TRBJ2-7; perhaps TRBD2 as D (5 bases). The V gene lost 1 base and the J gene lost 5 bases, with 9 bases spanning the gap. CDR3 size: 13 residues. CDR3 sequence (DNA): TGTGCCAGCAGTTTAGGAGACGGGGACGAGCAGTACTTC. Residues: CASSLGDGDEQYF.

This clonotype was counted between two and nine times. V is TRBV12-3 or TRBV12-4 and J is TRBJ1-2, with 7 nucleotides matching TRBD1. The V and J ends lost 5 bases and 8 bases, in that order; junction bases with no gene match: 11. This CDR3 is built from 14 residues. CDR3 bases: TGTGCCAGCAGTGCGGACAGGCCCTGGAGGGGCTACACCTTC. Encoded protein: CASSADRPWRGYTF.

This clonotype was detected only once. Written as DNA, the CDR3 is TGTGCCATCACGGAGCGGGACACAGATACGCAGTATTTT. Translated, it gives CAITERDTDTQYF. This chain uses TRBV10-3 with TRBJ2-3; 7 nucleotides align to TRBD2. Trimming removed 7 bases from V and 2 bases from J; junction bases left unmatched: 3. Looked up from germline, CDR1 is ENHRY and CDR2 is SYGVKD. The CDR3 sequence is 13 residues long.

This chain connects TRBV5-1 to TRBJ2-5, with D possibly matching TRBD1 (5 bases). CDR3 size: 17 residues. From germline, CDR1 is SGHRS and CDR2 YFSETQ. V was cut by 1 base and J by 1 base, with 17 bases left in between. The CDR3 reads CASSLRSSGLLQETQYF. In nucleotides, the CDR3 is TGCGCCAGCAGCTTGAGGTCTTCAGGGCTCCTCCAAGAGACCCAGTACTTC.

This chain joins TRBV4-3 and TRBJ2-5; D might be TRBD1 (5 bases). V was trimmed by 3 bases and J by 11 bases, leaving 22 bases between them. The CDR3 consists of 15 residues. CDR1 and CDR2 from the germline V gene are LGHNA and YSLEER. The DNA for the CDR3 is TGCGCCAGCAGCCACCTTAGGGGCCAAAACAATGAGCAGTACTTC. Its protein product is CASSHLRGQNNEQYF.

CDR3 region: CASSLVGGQIREQYF. CDR3 DNA sequence: TGTGCCAGCAGTTTAGTAGGGGGCCAGATTCGGGAGCAGTACTTC. The chain is built from TRBV27 and TRBJ2-7; 7 nucleotides align to TRBD1. V lost 2 bases and J lost 7; bases outside the gene matches: 11. This CDR3 has 15 residues. CDR1 MNHEY and CDR2 SMNVEV come from the germline V gene (reference sequence).

This chain links TRBV28 with TRBJ2-4; the match to TRBD2 covers 11 bases. CDR1 MDHEN and CDR2 SYDVKM come from the germline V gene. J was trimmed by 13 bases and V by 1 base; bases with no gene match: 12. This CDR3 is built from 16 residues. The CDR3 DNA reads TGTGCCAGCAGTTTATTTAGCGGGAGGGTCGCCTACAAGCAGTACTTC. Amino acid sequence: CASSLFSGRVAYKQYF.

This clonotype was detected a few times. The chain uses TRBV27 and TRBJ1-5; no definite D call. This CDR3 region has 14 residues. Per the germline V gene, CDR1 is MNHEY and CDR2 is SMNVEV (reference sequence). Between the trimmed V and J ends, which lost 1 base and 5 bases, there was a span of 9 bases. Written as DNA, the CDR3 is TGTGCCAGCAGTTTATTGGGGAAGGATCAGCCCCAGCATTTT. This sequence encodes CASSLLGKDQPQHF.

This clonotype was found once. The chain is built from TRBV12-3 or TRBV12-4 and TRBJ1-5; D gene ambiguous. Trimming left V 6 bases short and J 4 bases short, with 10 bases between. The CDR3 is 13 amino acids. CDR3: CASRFAENQPQHF. The CDR3 coding sequence is TGTGCCAGCAGGTTCGCGGAAAATCAGCCCCAGCATTTT.

The gene calls are TRBV12-3 or TRBV12-4 and TRBJ2-7; D call uncertain. The V and J ends lost 7 bases and 7 bases respectively, with 26 bases between them. The CDR3 has 16 residues. Written as DNA, the CDR3 is TGTGCCAGCAAGGCGCGACTCGTCCCTCTCGACAATGAGCAGTACTTC. The encoded protein is CASKARLVPLDNEQYF.

The chain joins TRBV28 to TRBJ2-5; D is unclear. This CDR3 has 16 amino acids. With 4 bases removed from V and 2 bases from J, the gap between germline ends came to 17 bases. Germline V lookup: CDR1 MDHEN, CDR2 SYDVKM. The CDR3 reads CASSSPGERSQETQYF. In DNA form, the CDR3 reads TGTGCCAGCAGTTCTCCCGGAGAGCGATCACAAGAGACCCAGTACTTC.

This clonotype appeared a few times. V gene TRBV5-1 combines with J gene TRBJ2-1; 7 bases match TRBD2. The V gene end was trimmed by 3 bases and the J gene end by 4 bases; junction bases not matched to a gene: 16. The V gene's germline CDR1 is SGHRS and CDR2 YFSETQ. The CDR3 is 18 residues long. Here the CDR3 reads CASSSPGGRSIDYNEQFF. The CDR3 DNA reads as TGCGCCAGCAGCTCGCCGGGGGGACGTTCAATTGATTACAATGAGCAGTTCTTC.

A few counts support this clonotype. V and J are TRBV11-2 and TRBJ2-7, with D perhaps assigned TRBD1 or TRBD2 (5 bases each). In germline, CDR1 is SGHAT, CDR2 FQNNGV. CDR3 length: 16 amino acids. With 5 bases removed from V and 5 bases from J, the gap between germline ends came to 22 bases. CDR3 loop: CASSTIRGTTGHEQYF. The CDR3 DNA reads as TGTGCCAGCAGCACAATAAGAGGGACCACCGGCCACGAGCAGTACTTC.

There are many counts of this clonotype. The chain has TRBV24-1 and TRBJ2-1, with 9 bases identical to TRBD2. Germline loops: CDR1 KGHDR, CDR2 SFDVKD. The CDR3 is 16 amino acids. V shed 3 bases, J shed 7 bases, and the junction held 9 bases outside the gene matches. CDR3 loop: CATSDPTSGGENEQFF. In DNA form, the CDR3 reads TGTGCCACCAGTGATCCGACTAGCGGAGGCGAGAATGAGCAGTTCTTC.

The chain uses TRBV7-9 and TRBJ2-5, with a weak D call TRBD2 (6 bases). V lost 5 bases and J lost 0, with 16 bases in between. There are 16 residues in the CDR3. The V gene's germline CDR1 is SEHNR and CDR2 FQNEAQ (reference sequence). The CDR3 is CASSPPGGAYQETQYF. The CDR3 bases are TGTGCCAGCAGCCCCCCCGGCGGGGCGTACCAAGAGACCCAGTACTTC.

This chain joins TRBV4-1 and TRBJ2-5, with D hard to call. The CDR3 contains 16 residues. Trimming removed 0 bases from V and 5 bases from J, with 16 bases in between. Germline CDR1 reads MGHRA; CDR2 reads YSYEKL. CDR3 sequence: CASSQDTARSAETQYF. The CDR3 DNA follows: TGCGCCAGCAGCCAAGACACCGCGCGGAGTGCCGAGACCCAGTACTTC.

The chain joins TRBV9 to TRBJ2-5, with D uncertain. Germline CDR1 reads SGDLS; CDR2 reads YYNGEE. V lost 0 bases and J 4 bases, leaving 7 bases between the germline ends. This CDR3 is 13 amino acids long. The CDR3 reads CASSVGVRETQYF. In nucleotides, the CDR3 is TGTGCCAGCAGCGTAGGGGTGCGAGAGACCCAGTACTTC.

The CDR3 loop reads CASSKYTENTEAFF. The CDR3 DNA follows: TGTGCCAGCAGCAAATATACAGAGAACACTGAAGCTTTCTTT. J is TRBJ1-1 and V is TRBV7-9; the D is unclear. Trimming shortened V by 5 bases and J by 1 base, and 11 bases separated the two germline ends. The CDR3 runs 14 residues. Germline CDR1 is SEHNR and CDR2 is FQNEAQ (reference sequence).

The V and J genes are TRBV29-1 and TRBJ2-3; 8 nucleotides agree with TRBD1. This CDR3 contains 13 residues. The J segment lost 2 bases and the V segment lost 5 bases, leaving 3 bases of the junction unmatched. CDR1 is SQVTM and CDR2 is ANQGSEA in the germline V gene. CDR3 in DNA: TGCAGCGTTCAGGACAGGGCCACAGATACGCAGTATTTT. Its translation: CSVQDRATDTQYF.

This rearrangement joins TRBV28 to TRBJ2-7; possibly TRBD2 for D (7 bases). The CDR3 extends over 14 amino acids. Trimming pared 6 bases from V and 2 bases from J, leaving 14 bases between. The germline V gene has CDR1 MDHEN and CDR2 SYDVKM. For the CDR3, the DNA is TGTGCCAGCAGACTGGGGGGGGCAACCTACGAGCAGTACTTC. This sequence encodes CASRLGGATYEQYF.

This chain uses TRBV27 with TRBJ1-4, with 7 nucleotides matching TRBD1. The CDR3 consists of 14 residues. Per germline, CDR1 MNHEY and CDR2 SMNVEV (reference sequence). Trimming removed 6 bases from V and 3 bases from J; junction bases left unmatched: 4. CDR3 region: CASSRQGSNEKLFF. The CDR3 nucleotides read TGTGCCAGCAGCAGACAGGGATCTAATGAAAAACTGTTTTTT. Full variable domain (rest looked up from reference TRBV27 and TRBJ1-4): EAQVTQNPRYLITVTGKKLTVTCSQNMNHEYMSWYRQDPGLGLRQIYYSMNVEVTDKGDVPEGYKVSRKEKRNFPLILESPSPNQTSLYFCASSRQGSNEKLFFGSGTQLSVL.

CDR3 loop: CASSSSGRAIDTQYF. CDR3 coding DNA: TGTGCCAGCAGTTCTAGCGGGAGGGCAATAGATACGCAGTATTTT. The chain links TRBV27 to TRBJ2-3; 12 bases agree with TRBD2. CDR3 length: 15 amino acids. Germline CDR1 reads MNHEY; CDR2 reads SMNVEV (reference sequence). The J segment lost 5 bases and the V segment lost 4 bases, leaving 4 bases of the junction unmatched.

The rearrangement links TRBV28 to TRBJ2-1, with 8 positions matching TRBD1. The trim removed 7 bases at V and 9 bases at J, leaving 17 bases unmatched. Germline loops: CDR1 MDHEN, CDR2 SYDVKM. The CDR3 has 16 residues. The CDR3 sequence: CASTLGQGAQWSEQFF. CDR3 in DNA: TGTGCCAGCACCCTTGGCCAGGGGGCTCAGTGGAGTGAGCAGTTCTTC.

V gene TRBV7-9 combines with J gene TRBJ2-1; D is undetermined. This CDR3 is built from 12 residues. V lost 10 bases and J 11 bases, leaving 18 bases between the germline ends. CDR1 and CDR2 (germline): SEHNR, FQNEAQ (reference sequence). In DNA form, the CDR3 reads TGTGCCACGGCGGTAGGACCTCGCAAGCAGTTCTTC. This gives the protein CATAVGPRKQFF.

V is TRBV29-1 and J is TRBJ2-1; D is unresolved. V was trimmed by 1 base and J by 7 bases, leaving 17 bases between them. The CDR3 runs to 15 residues. CDR1 and CDR2 from the germline V gene are SQVTM and ANQGSEA. As DNA, the CDR3 is TGCAGCGTTGAAGGCTGGGTCGGAATTGGGAATGAGCAGTTCTTC. Protein: CSVEGWVGIGNEQFF.